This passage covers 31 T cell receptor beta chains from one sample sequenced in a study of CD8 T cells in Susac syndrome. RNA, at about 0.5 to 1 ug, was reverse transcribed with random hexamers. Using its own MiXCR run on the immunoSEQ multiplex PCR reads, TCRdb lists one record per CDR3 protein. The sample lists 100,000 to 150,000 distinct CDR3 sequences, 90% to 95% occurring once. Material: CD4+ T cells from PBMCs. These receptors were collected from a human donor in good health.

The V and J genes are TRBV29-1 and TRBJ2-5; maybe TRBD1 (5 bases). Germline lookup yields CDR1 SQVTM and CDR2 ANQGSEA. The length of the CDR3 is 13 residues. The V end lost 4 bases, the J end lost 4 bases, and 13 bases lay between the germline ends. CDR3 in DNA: TGCAGCGTTGTTAGGCAGGGTGGAGAGACCCAGTACTTC. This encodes CSVVRQGGETQYF.

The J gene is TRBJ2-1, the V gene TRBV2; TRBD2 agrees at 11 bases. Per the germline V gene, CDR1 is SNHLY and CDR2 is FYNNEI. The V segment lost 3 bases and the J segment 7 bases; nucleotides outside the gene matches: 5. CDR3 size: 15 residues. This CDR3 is CASSDLAGGFNEQFF. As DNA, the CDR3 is TGTGCCAGCAGTGATCTAGCGGGAGGATTTAATGAGCAGTTCTTC.

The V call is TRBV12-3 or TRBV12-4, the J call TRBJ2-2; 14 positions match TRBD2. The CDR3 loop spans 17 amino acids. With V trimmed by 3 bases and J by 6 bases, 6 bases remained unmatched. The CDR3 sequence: CASSLGGLAGDPGELFF. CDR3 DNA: TGTGCCAGCAGTTTGGGGGGACTAGCGGGAGACCCCGGGGAGCTGTTTTTT.

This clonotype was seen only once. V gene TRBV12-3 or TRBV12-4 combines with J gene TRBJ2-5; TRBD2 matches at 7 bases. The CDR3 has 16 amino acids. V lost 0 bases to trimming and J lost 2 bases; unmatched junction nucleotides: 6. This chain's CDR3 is CASSLAGGRRQETQYF. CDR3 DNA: TGTGCCAGCAGTTTAGCGGGGGGGAGGAGGCAAGAGACCCAGTACTTC.

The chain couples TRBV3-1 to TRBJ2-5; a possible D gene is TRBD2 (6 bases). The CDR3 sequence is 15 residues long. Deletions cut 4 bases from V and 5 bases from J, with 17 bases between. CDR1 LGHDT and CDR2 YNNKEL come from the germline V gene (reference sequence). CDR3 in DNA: TGTGCCAGCAGCCCACGGTACGGGAGTCGGGAGACCCAGTACTTC. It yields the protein CASSPRYGSRETQYF.

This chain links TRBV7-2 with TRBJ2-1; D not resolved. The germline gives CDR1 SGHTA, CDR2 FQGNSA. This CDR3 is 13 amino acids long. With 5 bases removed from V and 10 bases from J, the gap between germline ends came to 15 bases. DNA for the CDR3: TGTGCCAGCAGCCGTGCCCCGTTTGAGGAGCAGTTCTTC. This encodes CASSRAPFEEQFF.

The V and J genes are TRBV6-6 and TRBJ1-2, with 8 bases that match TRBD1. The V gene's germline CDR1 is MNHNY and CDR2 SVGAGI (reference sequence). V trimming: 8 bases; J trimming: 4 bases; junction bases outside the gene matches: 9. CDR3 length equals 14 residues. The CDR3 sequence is CASSNQGASYGYTF. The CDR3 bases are TGTGCCAGCTCCAACCAGGGGGCGAGCTATGGCTACACCTTC.

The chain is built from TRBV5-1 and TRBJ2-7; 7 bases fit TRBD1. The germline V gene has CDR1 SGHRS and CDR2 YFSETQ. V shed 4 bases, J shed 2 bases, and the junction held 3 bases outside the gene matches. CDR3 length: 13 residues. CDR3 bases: TGCGCCAGCAGCGAAGGACAGGCCTACGAGCAGTACTTC. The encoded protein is CASSEGQAYEQYF.

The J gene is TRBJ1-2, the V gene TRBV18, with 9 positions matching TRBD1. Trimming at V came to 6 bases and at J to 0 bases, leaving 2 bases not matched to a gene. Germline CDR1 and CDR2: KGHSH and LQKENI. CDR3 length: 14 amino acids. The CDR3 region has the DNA TGTGCCAGCTCCCGGGACAGGGCTAACTATGGCTACACCTTC. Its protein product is CASSRDRANYGYTF.

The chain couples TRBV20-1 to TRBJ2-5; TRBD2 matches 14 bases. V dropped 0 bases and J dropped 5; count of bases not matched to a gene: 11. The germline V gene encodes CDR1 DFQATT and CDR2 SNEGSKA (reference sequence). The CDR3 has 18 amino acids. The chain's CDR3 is CSARDRRLAGGSIETQYF. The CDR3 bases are TGCAGTGCTAGAGATAGGAGACTAGCGGGAGGGTCGATCGAGACCCAGTACTTC.

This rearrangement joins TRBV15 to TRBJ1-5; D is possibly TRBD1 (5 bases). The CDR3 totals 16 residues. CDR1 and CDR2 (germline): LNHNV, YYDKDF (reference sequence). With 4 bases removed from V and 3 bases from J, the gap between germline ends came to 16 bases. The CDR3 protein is CATSKTVRASNQPQHF. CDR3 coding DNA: TGTGCCACCAGCAAGACAGTAAGGGCCTCCAATCAGCCCCAGCATTTT.

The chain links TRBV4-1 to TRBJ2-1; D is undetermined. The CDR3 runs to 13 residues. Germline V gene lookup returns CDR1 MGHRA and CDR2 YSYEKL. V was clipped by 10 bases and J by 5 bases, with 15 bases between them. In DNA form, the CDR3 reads TGCGCCACTAACTTCCGGACGCACAATGAGCAGTTCTTC. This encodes CATNFRTHNEQFF.

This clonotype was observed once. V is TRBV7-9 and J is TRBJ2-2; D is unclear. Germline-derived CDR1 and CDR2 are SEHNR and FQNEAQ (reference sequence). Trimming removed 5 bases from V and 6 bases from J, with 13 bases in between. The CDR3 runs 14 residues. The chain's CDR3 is CASSPNLQSGELFF. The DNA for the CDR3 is TGTGCCAGCAGCCCAAACTTACAGTCCGGGGAGCTGTTTTTT.

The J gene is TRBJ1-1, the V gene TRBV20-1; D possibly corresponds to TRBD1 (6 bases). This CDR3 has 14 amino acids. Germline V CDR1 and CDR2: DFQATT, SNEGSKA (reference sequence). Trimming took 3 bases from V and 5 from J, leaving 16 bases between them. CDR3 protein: CSASRTRGGTEAFF. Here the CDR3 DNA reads TGCAGTGCTAGTAGGACACGAGGGGGGACTGAAGCTTTCTTT.

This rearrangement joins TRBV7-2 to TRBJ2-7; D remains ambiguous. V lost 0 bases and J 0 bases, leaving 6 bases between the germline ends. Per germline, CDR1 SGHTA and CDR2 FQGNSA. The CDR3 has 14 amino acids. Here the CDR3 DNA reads TGTGCCAGCAGCTTAGCGGGCGGCTCCTACGAGCAGTACTTC. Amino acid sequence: CASSLAGGSYEQYF.

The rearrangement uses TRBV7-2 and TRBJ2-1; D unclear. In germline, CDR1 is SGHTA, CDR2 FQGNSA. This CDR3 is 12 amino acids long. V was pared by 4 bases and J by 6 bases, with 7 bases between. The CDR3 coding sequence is TGTGCCAGCAGCTACATAATCAATGAGCAGTTCTTC. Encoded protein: CASSYIINEQFF.

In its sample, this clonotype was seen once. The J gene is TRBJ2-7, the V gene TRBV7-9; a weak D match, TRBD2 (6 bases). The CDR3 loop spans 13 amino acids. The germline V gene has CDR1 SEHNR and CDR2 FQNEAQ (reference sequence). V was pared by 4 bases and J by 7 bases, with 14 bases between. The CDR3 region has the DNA TGTGCCAGCAGCTCCCCTACGGGGAGGGAGCAGTACTTC. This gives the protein CASSSPTGREQYF. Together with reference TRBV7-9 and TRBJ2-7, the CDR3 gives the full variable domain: DTGVSQNPRHKITKRGQNVTFRCDPISEHNRLYWYRQTLGQGPEFLTYFQNEAQLEKSRLLSDRFSAERPKGSFSTLEIQRTEQGDSAMYLCASSSPTGREQYFGPGTRLTVT.

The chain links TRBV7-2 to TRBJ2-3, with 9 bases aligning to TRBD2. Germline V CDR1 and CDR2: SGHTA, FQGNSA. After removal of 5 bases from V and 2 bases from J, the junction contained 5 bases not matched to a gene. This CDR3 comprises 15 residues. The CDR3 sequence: CASSRLAGLTDTQYF. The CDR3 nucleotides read TGTGCCAGCAGCCGTCTAGCGGGGCTCACAGATACGCAGTATTTT.

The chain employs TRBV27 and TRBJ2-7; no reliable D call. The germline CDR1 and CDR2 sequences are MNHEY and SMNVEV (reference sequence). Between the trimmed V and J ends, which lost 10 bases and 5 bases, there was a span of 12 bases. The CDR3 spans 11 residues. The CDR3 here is CATQIFNEQYF. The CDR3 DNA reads TGTGCCACCCAGATCTTCAACGAGCAGTACTTC.

CDR3 sequence: CASSLLVADITGELFF. CDR3 DNA: TGTGCCAGCAGCCTCTTGGTAGCGGACATCACCGGGGAGCTGTTTTTT. The chain combines TRBV6-1 with TRBJ2-2; D is perhaps TRBD2 (6 bases). The CDR3 length is 16 residues. Between the trimmed V and J ends, which lost 6 bases and 4 bases, there was a span of 18 bases. CDR1 and CDR2 (germline): MNHNS, SASEGT.

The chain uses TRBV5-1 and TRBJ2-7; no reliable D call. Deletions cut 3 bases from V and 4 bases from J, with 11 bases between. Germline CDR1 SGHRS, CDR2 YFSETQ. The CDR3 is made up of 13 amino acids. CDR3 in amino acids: CASSSTGGYEQYF. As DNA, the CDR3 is TGCGCCAGCAGCTCGACCGGTGGATACGAGCAGTACTTC.

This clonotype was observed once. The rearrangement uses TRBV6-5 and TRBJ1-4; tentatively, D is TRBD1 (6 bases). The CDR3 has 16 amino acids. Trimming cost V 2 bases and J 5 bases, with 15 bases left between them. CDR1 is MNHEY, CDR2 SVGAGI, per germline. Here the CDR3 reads CASSYQVGDRNEKLFF. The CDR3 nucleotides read TGTGCCAGCAGTTACCAGGTGGGAGACAGGAATGAAAAACTGTTTTTT.

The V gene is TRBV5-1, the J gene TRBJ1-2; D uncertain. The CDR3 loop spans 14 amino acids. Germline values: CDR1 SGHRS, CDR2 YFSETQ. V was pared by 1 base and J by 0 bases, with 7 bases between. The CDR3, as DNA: TGCGCCAGCAGCTTGCGAAGTTCTAACTATGGCTACACCTTC. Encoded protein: CASSLRSSNYGYTF.

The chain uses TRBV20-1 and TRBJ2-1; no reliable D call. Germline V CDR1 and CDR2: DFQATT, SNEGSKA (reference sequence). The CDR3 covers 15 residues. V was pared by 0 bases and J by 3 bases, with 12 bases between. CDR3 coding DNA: TGCAGTGCTAGAGATGGCCGGTCCCTCTACAATGAGCAGTTCTTC. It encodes CSARDGRSLYNEQFF.

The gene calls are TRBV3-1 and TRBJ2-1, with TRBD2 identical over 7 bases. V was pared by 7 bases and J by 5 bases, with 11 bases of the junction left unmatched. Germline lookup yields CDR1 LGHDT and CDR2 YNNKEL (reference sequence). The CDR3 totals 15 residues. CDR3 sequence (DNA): TGTGCCAGCAAGCCCGGGGGGACCGGGGACAATGAGCAGTTCTTC. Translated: CASKPGGTGDNEQFF.

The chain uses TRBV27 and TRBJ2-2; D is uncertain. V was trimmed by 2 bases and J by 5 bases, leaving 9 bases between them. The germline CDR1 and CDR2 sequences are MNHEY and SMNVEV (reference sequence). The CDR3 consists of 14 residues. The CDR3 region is CASSLGPLTGELFF. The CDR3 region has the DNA TGTGCCAGCAGTTTAGGGCCGCTTACCGGGGAGCTGTTTTTT.

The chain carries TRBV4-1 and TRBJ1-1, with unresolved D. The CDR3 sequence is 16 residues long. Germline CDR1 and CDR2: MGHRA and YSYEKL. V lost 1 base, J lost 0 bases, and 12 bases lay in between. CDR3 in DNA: TGCGCCAGCAGCCAAGTAGCGGGGTTCCTGAACACTGAAGCTTTCTTT. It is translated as CASSQVAGFLNTEAFF.

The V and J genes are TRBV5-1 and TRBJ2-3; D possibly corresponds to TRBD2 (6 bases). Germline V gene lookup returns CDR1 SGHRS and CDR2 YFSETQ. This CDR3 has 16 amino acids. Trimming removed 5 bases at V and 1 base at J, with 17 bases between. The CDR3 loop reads CASSTLAGSGTDTQYF. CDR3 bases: TGCGCCAGCAGTACCCTCGCGGGGTCTGGCACAGATACGCAGTATTTT. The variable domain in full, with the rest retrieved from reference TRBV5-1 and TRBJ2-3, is KAGVTQTPRYLIKTRGQQVTLSCSPISGHRSVSWYQQTPGQGLQFLFEYFSETQRNKGNFPGRFSGRQFSNSRSEMNVSTLELGDSALYLCASSTLAGSGTDTQYFGPGTRLTVL.

The CDR3 here is CASWLRGTDTQYF. The CDR3 DNA sequence: TGTGCCAGTTGGTTGCGGGGGACAGATACGCAGTATTTT. This chain joins TRBV12-3 or TRBV12-4 and TRBJ2-3, with 7 positions matching TRBD2. This CDR3 has 13 residues. With V trimmed by 9 bases and J by 3 bases, 6 bases remained unmatched.

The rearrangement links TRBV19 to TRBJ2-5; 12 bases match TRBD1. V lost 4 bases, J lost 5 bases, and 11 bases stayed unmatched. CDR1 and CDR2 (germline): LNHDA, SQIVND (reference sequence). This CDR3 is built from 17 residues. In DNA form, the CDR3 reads TGTGCCAGTAGTACTACCGGGACAGGGGGCGGGTTGGAGACCCAGTACTTC. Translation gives CASSTTGTGGGLETQYF.

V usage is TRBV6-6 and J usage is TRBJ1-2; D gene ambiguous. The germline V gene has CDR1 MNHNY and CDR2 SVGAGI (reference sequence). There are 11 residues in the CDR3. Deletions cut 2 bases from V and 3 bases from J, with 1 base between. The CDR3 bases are TGTGCCAGCAGTTACGACTATGGCTACACCTTC. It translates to CASSYDYGYTF.